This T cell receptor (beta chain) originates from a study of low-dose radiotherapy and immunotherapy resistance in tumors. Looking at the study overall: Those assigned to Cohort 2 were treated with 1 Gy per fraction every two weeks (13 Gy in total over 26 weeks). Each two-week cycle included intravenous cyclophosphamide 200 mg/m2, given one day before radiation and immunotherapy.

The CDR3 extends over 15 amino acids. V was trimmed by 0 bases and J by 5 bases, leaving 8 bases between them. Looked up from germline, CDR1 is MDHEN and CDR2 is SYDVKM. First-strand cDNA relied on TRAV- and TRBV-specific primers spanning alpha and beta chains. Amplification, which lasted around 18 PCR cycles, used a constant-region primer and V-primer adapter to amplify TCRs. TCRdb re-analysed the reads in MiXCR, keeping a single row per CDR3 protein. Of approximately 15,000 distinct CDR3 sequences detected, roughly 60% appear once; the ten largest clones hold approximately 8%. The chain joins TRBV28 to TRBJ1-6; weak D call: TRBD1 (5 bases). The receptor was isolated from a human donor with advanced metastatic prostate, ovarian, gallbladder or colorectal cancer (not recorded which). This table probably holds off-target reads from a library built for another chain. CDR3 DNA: TGTGCCAGCAGTTTATGGGGGCCCGATAATTCACCCCTCCACTTT. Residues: CASSLWGPDNSPLHF.